This T cell receptor (beta chain) originates from a study of early T cells in non-severe SARS-CoV-2 infection. Across the study: RNA in bulk from unsorted whole blood was sequenced, and chains were unpaired. Whole-study findings and limits: VDJdb matching favored anti-spike CD8 responses, missing private and CD4 specificities.

Attached unique molecular identifiers marked individual cDNA molecules. Each CDR3 protein is one row after TCRdb ran MiXCR on the 5' RACE reads. Of some 80,000 distinct CDR3 sequences listed, approximately 5% are singletons. The CDR3 runs 15 residues. The germline V gene encodes CDR1 SQVTM and CDR2 ANQGSEA. Trimming removed 1 base from V and 2 bases from J; junction bases left unmatched: 5. With regard to this clonotype: As yet, its antigen is unknown.

Sequencing was performed on whole blood, taken at baseline. V and J are TRBV29-1 and TRBJ2-1; 7 positions match TRBD2. The receptor's source is an adult who was a healthcare worker with PCR-confirmed SARS-CoV-2 infection or an uninfected control (not recorded which). CDR3 sequence (DNA): TGCAGCGTTGAAGGGAGCGGGATCACCTACAATGAGCAGTTCTTC. Protein sequence: CSVEGSGITYNEQFF.